The sequence of this TCR beta chain was determined in a study of a mutant IDH1 vaccine in newly diagnosed glioma. Study-level background: Across weeks 1, 3, 5, 7, 11, 15, 19 and 23, patients received a vaccination each time, eight in all. Most patients had received both radiotherapy and temozolomide, the prior options being radiotherapy, temozolomide, or both.

The time point: week 11, during vaccination. What each vaccine dose contained was 300 ug of mutant IDH1 20-mer peptide, accompanied by topical imiquimod. Comment on this clone: Its specificity is unknown.

The data were produced by immunoSEQ multiplex PCR, yet TCRdb's version contains in-frame clones alone and is incomplete. Seen here are 120,000 or so clones, 80% observed once, and the top ten hold 5.5%. Sequencing was performed on PBMCs, taken from a glioma patient whose treatment included an IDH1 peptide vaccine. The sequence derives from a man in his forties with glioma.

CDR3 protein: CASSFRDINPLHF. The CDR3 DNA reads as TGTGCCAGCAGCTTCCGGGACATTAATCCCCTCCACTTT. V and J are TRBV5-4 and TRBJ1-6, with D tentatively TRBD1 (6 bases). V was clipped by 2 bases and J by 13 bases, with 13 bases between them. The CDR3 runs to 13 residues. CDR1 SGHNT and CDR2 YYREEE come from the germline V gene (reference sequence).